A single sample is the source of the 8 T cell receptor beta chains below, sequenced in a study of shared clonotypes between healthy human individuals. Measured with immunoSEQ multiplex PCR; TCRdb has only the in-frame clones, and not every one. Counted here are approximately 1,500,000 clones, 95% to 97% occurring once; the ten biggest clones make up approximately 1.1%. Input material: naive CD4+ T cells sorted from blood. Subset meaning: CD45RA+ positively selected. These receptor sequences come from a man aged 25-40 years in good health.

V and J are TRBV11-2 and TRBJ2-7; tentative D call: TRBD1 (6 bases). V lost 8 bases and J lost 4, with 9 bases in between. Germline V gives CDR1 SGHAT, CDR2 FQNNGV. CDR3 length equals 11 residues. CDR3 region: CASRTVYEQYF. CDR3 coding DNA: TGTGCCAGCCGGACAGTATACGAGCAGTACTTC.

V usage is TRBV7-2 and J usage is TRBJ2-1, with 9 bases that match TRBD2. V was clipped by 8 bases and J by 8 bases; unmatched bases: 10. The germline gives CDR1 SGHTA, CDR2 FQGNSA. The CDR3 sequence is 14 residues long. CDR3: CASCRLAVIDEQFF. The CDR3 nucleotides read TGTGCCAGCTGTCGACTAGCGGTGATCGATGAGCAGTTCTTC.

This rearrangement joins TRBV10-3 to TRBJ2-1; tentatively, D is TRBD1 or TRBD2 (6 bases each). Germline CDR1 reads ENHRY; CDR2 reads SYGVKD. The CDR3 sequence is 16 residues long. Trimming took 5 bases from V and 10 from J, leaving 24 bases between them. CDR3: CAISIMEGDPSGEQFF. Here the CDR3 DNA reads TGTGCCATCAGTATTATGGAGGGGGACCCGAGTGGAGAGCAGTTCTTC.

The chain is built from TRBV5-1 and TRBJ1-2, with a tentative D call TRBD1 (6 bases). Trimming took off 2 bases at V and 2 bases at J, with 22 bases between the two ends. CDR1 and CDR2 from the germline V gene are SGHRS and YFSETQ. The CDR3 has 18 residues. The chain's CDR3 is CASSFSGGRPTGNYGYTF. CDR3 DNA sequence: TGCGCCAGCAGCTTCTCTGGGGGACGGCCCACAGGGAACTATGGCTACACCTTC.

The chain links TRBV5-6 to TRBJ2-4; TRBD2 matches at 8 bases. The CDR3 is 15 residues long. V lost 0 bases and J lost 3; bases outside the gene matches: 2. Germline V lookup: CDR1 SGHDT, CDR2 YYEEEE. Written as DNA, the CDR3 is TGTGCCAGCAGCTTGGTGCGGGGGGACAAAAACATTCAGTACTTC. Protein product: CASSLVRGDKNIQYF.

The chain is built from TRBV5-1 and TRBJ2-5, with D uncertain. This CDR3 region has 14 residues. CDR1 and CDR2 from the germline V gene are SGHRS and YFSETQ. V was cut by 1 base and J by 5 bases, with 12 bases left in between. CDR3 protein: CASSLISGPETQYF. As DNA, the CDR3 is TGCGCCAGCAGCTTGATTTCAGGTCCGGAGACCCAGTACTTC.

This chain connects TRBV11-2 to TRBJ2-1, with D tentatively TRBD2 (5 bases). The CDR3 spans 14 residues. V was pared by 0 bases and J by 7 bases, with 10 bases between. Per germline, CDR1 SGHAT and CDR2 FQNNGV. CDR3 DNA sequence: TGTGCCAGCAGCTTAGATTTACCGGGGAATGAGCAGTTCTTC. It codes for CASSLDLPGNEQFF.

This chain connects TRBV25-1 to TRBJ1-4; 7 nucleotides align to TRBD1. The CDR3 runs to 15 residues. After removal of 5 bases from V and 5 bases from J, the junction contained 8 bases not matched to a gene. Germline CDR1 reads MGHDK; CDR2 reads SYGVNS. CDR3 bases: TGTGCCAGCAGTACCCGACAGGGCGGGAATGAAAAACTGTTTTTT. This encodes CASSTRQGGNEKLFF.